The 28 T cell receptor beta chains below were found in one sample sequenced in a study of blood T cell repertoires in COVID-19. Clones were read by immunoSEQ multiplex PCR, and TCRdb kept only the in-frame ones, dropping some. The repertoire consists of approximately 69,000 clones, with around 78% occurring once and the leading ten covering about 18%. The sample consisted of peripheral blood. These TCRs come from an elderly woman with acute or convalescent COVID-19.

The chain recombines TRBV5-1 with TRBJ1-2, with 8 bases identical to TRBD1. Germline-derived CDR1 and CDR2 are SGHRS and YFSETQ. V lost 0 bases and J lost 6; bases outside the gene matches: 4. The length of the CDR3 is 14 residues. The CDR3 here is CASSLGDRGDGYTF. The CDR3 DNA reads TGCGCCAGCAGCTTGGGCGACAGGGGAGATGGCTACACCTTC.

This chain uses TRBV7-8 with TRBJ1-3; 7 bases match TRBD1. Looked up from germline, CDR1 is SGHVS and CDR2 is FQNEAQ. CDR3 size: 18 residues. V shed 6 bases, J shed 4 bases, and the junction held 18 bases outside the gene matches. The CDR3 is CASRPGKSLTGTGNTIYF. CDR3 coding DNA: TGTGCCAGCAGACCAGGGAAGTCCCTGACAGGGACAGGAAACACCATATATTTT.

This chain links TRBV7-2 with TRBJ1-2, with D maybe TRBD1 (6 bases). The V gene lost 3 bases and the J gene lost 2 bases, with 16 bases spanning the gap. Germline CDR1 and CDR2: SGHTA and FQGNSA. The CDR3 extends over 16 amino acids. CDR3 DNA: TGTGCCAGCAGCTTCCATCGGACAGAACCCAACTATGGCTACACCTTC. Residues: CASSFHRTEPNYGYTF.

The chain couples TRBV3-1 (or the pseudogene TRBV3-2) to TRBJ2-2, with D possibly TRBD2 on 7 matching bases. The germline V gene encodes CDR1 LGHDT and CDR2 YNNKEL (reference sequence). Trimming removed 0 bases at V and 7 bases at J, with 15 bases between. This CDR3 has 16 amino acids. The CDR3 coding sequence is TGTGCCAGCAGCCAAGATAAGGGGGGGTATGGCGGGGAGCTGTTTTTT. As protein: CASSQDKGGYGGELFF.

This chain connects TRBV5-1 to TRBJ1-1, with 9 bases lining up with TRBD1. V gave up 4 bases and J gave up 0 bases; unmatched junction bases: 7. Germline CDR1 is SGHRS and CDR2 is YFSETQ. The CDR3 totals 16 residues. CDR3 in DNA: TGCGCCAGCAGCCTGGGTTGGACAGGGGTGAACACTGAAGCTTTCTTT. Protein product: CASSLGWTGVNTEAFF.

The gene calls are TRBV14 and TRBJ1-5; D not certain. V gave up 1 base and J gave up 3 bases, with 4 bases separating them. In germline, CDR1 is SGHDN, CDR2 FVKESK. The CDR3 is made up of 13 amino acids. This CDR3 reads CASSQGANQPQHF. The DNA of the CDR3 is TGTGCCAGCAGCCAAGGGGCCAATCAGCCCCAGCATTTT.

This clone occurred once. The V and J genes are TRBV3-1 (or the pseudogene TRBV3-2) and TRBJ2-5; the D gene is possibly TRBD2 (6 bases). V lost 5 bases and J 4 bases, leaving 20 bases between the germline ends. The CDR3 is 16 residues long. Germline V gene data show CDR1 as LGHDT and CDR2 as YNNKEL (reference sequence). The DNA of the CDR3 is TGTGCCAGCAGCTCCTTACCGACTAGGTCGGGAGAGACCCAGTACTTC. Translation: CASSSLPTRSGETQYF.

The chain uses TRBV5-1 and TRBJ2-1, with D perhaps matching TRBD1 (5 bases). Trimming pared 1 base from V and 4 bases from J, leaving 9 bases between. CDR1 SGHRS and CDR2 YFSETQ come from the germline V gene. This CDR3 has 14 amino acids. The DNA for the CDR3 is TGCGCCAGCAGCTTGACGACAGCTTACAATGAGCAGTTCTTC. Protein: CASSLTTAYNEQFF.

The chain recombines TRBV3-1 (or the pseudogene TRBV3-2) with TRBJ2-1; the D is unclear. Germline V CDR1 and CDR2: LGHDT, YNNKEL (reference sequence). V lost 3 bases and J lost 7, with 10 bases in between. The CDR3 is made up of 13 amino acids. The CDR3 here is CASSHPTKNEQFF. CDR3 DNA: TGTGCCAGCAGCCATCCCACTAAGAATGAGCAGTTCTTC.

The genes are TRBV12-5 and TRBJ1-5, with D uncertain. V was clipped by 6 bases and J by 6 bases, with 12 bases between them. There are 13 residues in the CDR3. Germline V gene data show CDR1 as LGHNT and CDR2 as FRNRAP. The CDR3: CASGQTLGQPQHF. The CDR3 bases are TGTGCTAGTGGCCAGACACTGGGTCAGCCCCAGCATTTT.

The chain is built from TRBV19 and TRBJ2-5, with TRBD2 matching 9 bases. The CDR3 has 15 residues. The germline CDR1 and CDR2 sequences are LNHDA and SQIVND (reference sequence). Trimming removed 4 bases from V and 5 bases from J; junction bases left unmatched: 8. CDR3 bases: TGTGCCAGTAGTAGACTGGGACTAGCTGCGGAGACCCAGTACTTC. It translates to CASSRLGLAAETQYF.

This chain links TRBV11-2 with TRBJ1-1; 8 positions agree with TRBD1. The trim removed 5 bases at V and 0 bases at J, leaving 5 bases unmatched. This CDR3 is built from 15 residues. Germline V CDR1 and CDR2: SGHAT, FQNNGV. CDR3 sequence: CASSIRGLVNTEAFF. The DNA for the CDR3 is TGTGCCAGCAGCATCAGGGGGCTGGTGAACACTGAAGCTTTCTTT.

The rearrangement joins TRBV7-6 to TRBJ1-4, with D possibly matching TRBD1 (6 bases). V was pared by 5 bases and J by 5 bases, with 15 bases between. Per germline, CDR1 SGHVS and CDR2 FNYEAQ. This CDR3 is built from 15 residues. Written as DNA, the CDR3 is TGTGCCAGCAGCCTCGGACAGCTTAGAAATGAAAAACTGTTTTTT. It codes for CASSLGQLRNEKLFF.

The V gene is TRBV11-3, the J gene TRBJ2-7; 9 bases match TRBD1. CDR3 length: 16 residues. The germline CDR1 and CDR2 sequences are SGHNT and YENEEA. The V and J ends lost 5 bases and 3 bases, in that order; junction bases with no gene match: 11. The DNA of the CDR3 is TGTGCCAGCAGCCGAACGGGACAGGGAAGACTCTACGAGCAGTACTTC. Translation gives CASSRTGQGRLYEQYF.

The chain employs TRBV19 and TRBJ1-2, with unresolved D. Germline assignment: CDR1 LNHDA and CDR2 SQIVND (reference sequence). Trimming cost V 3 bases and J 6 bases, with 5 bases left between them. CDR3 length: 11 residues. The CDR3 region has the DNA TGTGCCAGTAGTATTGGCCATGGCTACACCTTC. It yields the protein CASSIGHGYTF.

The gene calls are TRBV9 and TRBJ1-5, with 9 bases aligning to TRBD1. Trimming removed 3 bases from V and 9 bases from J; junction bases left unmatched: 4. The germline V gene has CDR1 SGDLS and CDR2 YYNGEE. CDR3 length: 13 amino acids. CDR3 loop: CASSGGQGGPQHF. The DNA of the CDR3 is TGTGCCAGCAGCGGGGGACAGGGCGGGCCCCAGCATTTT. Looking up the rest from reference TRBV9 and TRBJ1-5 gives the full variable domain: DSGVTQTPKHLITATGQRVTLRCSPRSGDLSVYWYQQSLDQGLQFLIQYYNGEERAKGNILERFSAQQFPDLHSELNLSSLELGDSALYFCASSGGQGGPQHFGDGTRLSIL.

This sequence joins TRBV7-3 and TRBJ2-1; no definite D call. Germline V lookup: CDR1 SGHTA, CDR2 FQGTGA. V was cut by 3 bases and J by 0 bases, with 9 bases left in between. The CDR3 length is 15 residues. The CDR3 protein is CASSFSDSSYNEQFF. Here the CDR3 DNA reads TGTGCCAGCAGCTTCTCCGATAGCTCCTACAATGAGCAGTTCTTC.

This CDR3 reads CASSGSNGVTEAFF. The DNA of the CDR3 is TGTGCCAGCAGCGGCTCTAACGGGGTGACTGAAGCTTTCTTT. This chain uses TRBV9 with TRBJ1-1; D call uncertain. Per the germline V gene, CDR1 is SGDLS and CDR2 is YYNGEE. CDR3 size: 14 residues. Trimming took 3 bases from V and 5 from J, leaving 14 bases between them.

V is TRBV19 and J is TRBJ2-7; TRBD2 agrees at 9 bases. The CDR3 sequence is 20 residues long. Germline trimming cut 0 bases from V and 0 bases from J; bases unmatched to any gene: 15. Germline V CDR1 and CDR2: LNHDA, SQIVND (reference sequence). The CDR3 sequence is CASSIDSSRASGMSSYEQYF. CDR3 bases: TGTGCCAGTAGTATAGATTCCTCAAGGGCTAGCGGGATGAGCTCCTACGAGCAGTACTTC.

The chain carries TRBV19 and TRBJ2-7; 9 nucleotides agree with TRBD2. This CDR3 is built from 14 residues. V shed 7 bases and J 0 bases; nucleotides not matched to a gene: 4. Germline assignment: CDR1 LNHDA and CDR2 SQIVND (reference sequence). CDR3 in amino acids: CASKGSGSSYEQYF. The CDR3 DNA reads TGTGCCAGTAAAGGTAGCGGGAGCTCCTACGAGCAGTACTTC.

The chain has TRBV30 and TRBJ1-4; 7 bases are a match to TRBD1. After removal of 4 bases from V and 8 bases from J, the junction contained 10 bases not matched to a gene. The V gene's germline CDR1 is GTSNPN and CDR2 SVGIG (reference sequence). The CDR3 length is 14 residues. The CDR3 region has the DNA TGTGCCTGGAACTCGGACAGGCTAGCCGAAAAACTGTTTTTT. Its protein is CAWNSDRLAEKLFF.

The chain carries TRBV3-1 (or the pseudogene TRBV3-2) and TRBJ2-2; D remains unclear. Trimming stripped 7 bases from V and 6 bases from J, with 6 bases between. The CDR3 totals 11 residues. In germline, CDR1 is LGHDT, CDR2 YNNKEL (reference sequence). The CDR3 spells CASTRAGELFF. CDR3 nucleotide sequence: TGTGCCAGCACCCGGGCCGGGGAGCTGTTTTTT.

The chain carries TRBV12-5 and TRBJ2-3, with TRBD2 matching over 8 bases. This CDR3 is built from 14 residues. Germline-derived CDR1 and CDR2 are LGHNT and FRNRAP. V lost 7 bases, J lost 7 bases, and 10 bases stayed unmatched. The CDR3 sequence: CASALRGGVNTQYF. The CDR3 nucleotides are TGTGCTAGTGCCCTACGGGGGGGAGTAAATACGCAGTATTTT.

The rearrangement joins TRBV2 to TRBJ2-7, with a weak D call TRBD1 (6 bases). Trimming took off 10 bases at V and 6 bases at J, with 19 bases between the two ends. The CDR3 consists of 13 residues. Germline CDR1 SNHLY, CDR2 FYNNEI. The CDR3 region is CATAHGDTGEQYF. The CDR3 DNA reads as TGTGCCACGGCCCATGGGGACACCGGCGAGCAGTACTTC.

This clone was observed a handful of times. The genes are TRBV30 and TRBJ1-2, with a weak D call TRBD1 (6 bases). V gave up 2 bases and J gave up 6 bases, with 7 bases separating them. The CDR3 is made up of 11 amino acids. The germline V gene encodes CDR1 GTSNPN and CDR2 SVGIG (reference sequence). This CDR3 reads CAWSNRDGYTF. The CDR3 bases are TGTGCCTGGAGTAACAGGGATGGCTACACCTTC.

The chain uses TRBV9 and TRBJ1-6; perhaps TRBD1 as D (5 bases). Germline-derived CDR1 and CDR2 are SGDLS and YYNGEE. The CDR3 has 16 amino acids. The ends were cut back, 0 bases at V and 5 bases at J, with 12 bases in the middle. The CDR3, as DNA: TGTGCCAGCAGCGTAGGGGTGGGGGGGGATAATTCACCCCTCCACTTT. It encodes CASSVGVGGDNSPLHF.

This clone was found once. The rearrangement joins TRBV10-3 to TRBJ2-2; possible D gene TRBD1, 6 bases. Trimming removed 3 bases from V and 4 bases from J, with 6 bases in between. Germline-derived CDR1 and CDR2 are ENHRY and SYGVKD. The CDR3 has 13 residues. This CDR3 reads CAISEGGTGELFF. In nucleotides, the CDR3 is TGTGCCATCAGTGAAGGGGGCACCGGGGAGCTGTTTTTT.

The rearrangement joins TRBV11-2 to TRBJ2-3; a weak D match, TRBD2 (6 bases). The CDR3 extends over 16 amino acids. Looked up from germline, CDR1 is SGHAT and CDR2 is FQNNGV. The V end was cut by 4 bases, the J end by 2 bases, with 16 bases between. CDR3 region: CASSSRELRFTDTQYF. CDR3 sequence (DNA): TGTGCCAGCAGCTCCCGGGAGCTGAGGTTCACAGATACGCAGTATTTT. The full variable domain, completed using reference TRBV11-2 and TRBJ2-3, is EAGVAQSPRYKIIEKRQSVAFWCNPISGHATLYWYQQILGQGPKLLIQFQNNGVVDDSQLPKDRFSAERLKGVDSTLKIQPAKLEDSAVYLCASSSRELRFTDTQYFGPGTRLTVL.